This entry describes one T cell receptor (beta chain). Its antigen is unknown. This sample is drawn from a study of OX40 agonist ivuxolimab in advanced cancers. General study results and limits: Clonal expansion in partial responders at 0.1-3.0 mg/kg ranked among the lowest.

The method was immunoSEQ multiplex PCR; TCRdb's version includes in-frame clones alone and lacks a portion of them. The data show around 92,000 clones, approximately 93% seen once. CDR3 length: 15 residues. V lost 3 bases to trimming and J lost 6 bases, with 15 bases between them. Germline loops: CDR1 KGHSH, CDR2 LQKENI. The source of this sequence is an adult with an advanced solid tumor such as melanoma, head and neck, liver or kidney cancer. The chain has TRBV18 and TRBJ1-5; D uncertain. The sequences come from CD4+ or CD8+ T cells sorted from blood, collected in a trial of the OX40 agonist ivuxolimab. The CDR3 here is CASSPEGSLSQPQHF. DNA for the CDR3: TGTGCCAGCTCACCGGAGGGCTCCCTTAGTCAGCCCCAGCATTTT.